This TCR beta chain was obtained from a study of T cells in tumors after PD-1 blockade. For the study at large: Treatment was either pembrolizumab 200 mg every 3 weeks or cemiplimab 350 mg every 2 weeks. Some patients also took daily vismodegib 150 mg during anti-PD-1 treatment.

Clones were sequenced by immunoSEQ multiplex PCR, and TCRdb holds only the in-frame ones, with some missing. The data show approximately 59,000 clones, over 75% seen once. Input was about 616 ng to 6,500 ng of genomic DNA from tumor or blood. Trimming pared 1 base from V and 6 bases from J, leaving 12 bases between. The CDR3 covers 14 residues. CDR1 is LGHDT, CDR2 YNNKEL, per germline (reference sequence). Material: PBMCs, obtained before anti-PD-1 treatment. This receptor was identified in a human donor with basal cell carcinoma. The chain recombines TRBV3-1 (or the pseudogene TRBV3-2) with TRBJ1-1; possibly TRBD1 for D (6 bases). The CDR3 here is CASSQVQDSPEAFF. Written as DNA, the CDR3 is TGTGCCAGCAGCCAAGTACAGGACAGCCCTGAAGCTTTCTTT.